This TCR beta chain came from a study of blood T cell repertoires in COVID-19. Across the whole study: Specimens from acute and convalescent COVID-19 originated in the United States, Italy and Spain. Sources were T cells, B-cell-depleted T cells, or PBMCs; the material itself was cDNA or gDNA.

Generated by immunoSEQ multiplex PCR, the TCRdb table keeps only in-frame clones and is missing some. Of about 170,000 clones listed, around 85% are singletons. The sequence was collected from a human donor with acute or convalescent COVID-19. The donor label of this sample is uncertain. Material: peripheral blood.

This chain's CDR3 is CASSYSRRGQSEKLFF. In DNA form, the CDR3 reads TGTGCCAGCAGTTACTCGAGAAGGGGGCAAAGTGAAAAACTGTTTTTT. J is TRBJ1-4 and V is TRBV6-5, with 7 bases aligning to TRBD1. Germline trimming cut 0 bases from V and 7 bases from J; bases unmatched to any gene: 8. The CDR3 sequence is 16 residues long. CDR1 is MNHEY and CDR2 is SVGAGI in the germline V gene.